The sequence of this T cell receptor (beta chain) was determined in a study of T cell repertoires in cytomegalovirus infection. In the study overall: Shared public TCR beta signatures pointed to both CMV infection and a matching HLA type. Findings of the study overall: Individuals carrying CMV plus the relevant HLA were identified by cumulative frequency of public TCR beta families. Ex vivo, HLA-C-restricted CMV-specific TCR beta clonotypes prevailed over the rest of the response.

TCRdb passed the reads through MiXCR, listing each CDR3 protein once. The profile shows around 530,000 distinct CDR3 sequences, around 27% of them singletons. This clonotype has a handful of counts. Its antigen is undetermined. The CDR3 sequence is 16 residues long. Trimming at V came to 3 bases and at J to 2 bases, leaving 8 bases not matched to a gene. Germline loops: CDR1 SGHVS, CDR2 FNYEAQ. Input material: PBMCs. This sequence originates from a human donor in good health (CMV status not recorded). Some clones in this sample may be carry-over from other donors' samples. The rearrangement joins TRBV7-6 to TRBJ2-5, with TRBD2 identical over 8 bases. In nucleotides, the CDR3 is TGTGCCAGCAGCTTCGGAGCGGGAGTAGGGCAAGAGACCCAGTACTTC. It yields the protein CASSFGAGVGQETQYF. The full variable domain, its missing parts supplied by reference TRBV7-6 and TRBJ2-5, is GAGVSQSPRYKVTKRGQDVALRCDPISGHVSLYWYRQALGQGPEFLTYFNYEAQQDKSGLPNDRFSAERPEGSISTLTIQRTEQRDSAMYRCASSFGAGVGQETQYFGPGTRLLVL.